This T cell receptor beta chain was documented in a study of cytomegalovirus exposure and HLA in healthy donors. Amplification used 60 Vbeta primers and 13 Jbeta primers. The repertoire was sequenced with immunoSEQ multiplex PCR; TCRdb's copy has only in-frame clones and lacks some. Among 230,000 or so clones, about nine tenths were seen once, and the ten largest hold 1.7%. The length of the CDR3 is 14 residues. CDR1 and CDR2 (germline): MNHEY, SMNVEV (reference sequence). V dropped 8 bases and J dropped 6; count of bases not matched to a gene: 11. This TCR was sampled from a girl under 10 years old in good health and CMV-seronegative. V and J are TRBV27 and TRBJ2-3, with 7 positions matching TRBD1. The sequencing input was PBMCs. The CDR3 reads CASGYRGPVDTQYF. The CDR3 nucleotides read TGTGCCAGCGGTTACAGGGGACCGGTGGATACGCAGTATTTT.